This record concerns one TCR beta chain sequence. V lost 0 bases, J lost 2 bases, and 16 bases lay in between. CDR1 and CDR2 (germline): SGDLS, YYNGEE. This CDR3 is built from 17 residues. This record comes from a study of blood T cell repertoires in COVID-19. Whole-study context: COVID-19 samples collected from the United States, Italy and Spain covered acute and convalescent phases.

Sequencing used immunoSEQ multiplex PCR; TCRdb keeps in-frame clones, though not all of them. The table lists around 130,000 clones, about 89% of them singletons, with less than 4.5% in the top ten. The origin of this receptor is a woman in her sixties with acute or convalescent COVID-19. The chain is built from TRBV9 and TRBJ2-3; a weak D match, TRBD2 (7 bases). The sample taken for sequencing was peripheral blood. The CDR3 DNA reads TGTGCCAGCAGCGTAGCCCTTGGGGGGGCTAACACAGATACGCAGTATTTT. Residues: CASSVALGGANTDTQYF.